This T cell receptor beta chain was captured by sequencing in a study of post-analysis software for immune sequencing data. Across the study: Relapsing-remitting, secondary progressive and progressive-relapsing courses of multiple sclerosis were included.

This clonotype was seen only a few times. What it binds is unknown. The study's findings and limits: Controls had lower frequencies than patients of four or five TRBV segments, which included TRBV5-6, TRBV5-1 and TRBV20-1. The normalized Chao1 diversity of multiple sclerosis patients was significantly lower than that of controls.

The TCR beta cDNA libraries carried unique molecular identifiers. TCRdb re-called the PCR reads through MiXCR, storing one row per CDR3 protein. The data contain 750,000 to 950,000 distinct CDR3 sequences, roughly 58% of them singletons. The length of the CDR3 is 14 residues. Germline loops: CDR1 DFQATT, CDR2 SNEGSKA (reference sequence). V dropped 3 bases and J dropped 5; count of bases not matched to a gene: 9. The sample comprised blood. This rearrangement joins TRBV20-1 to TRBJ2-7, with TRBD2 matching 8 bases. This TCR came from a girl aged 5-17 years with multiple sclerosis. The CDR3 protein is CSARGAGVDHEQYF. CDR3 DNA sequence: TGCAGTGCTAGGGGAGCGGGAGTGGATCACGAGCAGTACTTC.